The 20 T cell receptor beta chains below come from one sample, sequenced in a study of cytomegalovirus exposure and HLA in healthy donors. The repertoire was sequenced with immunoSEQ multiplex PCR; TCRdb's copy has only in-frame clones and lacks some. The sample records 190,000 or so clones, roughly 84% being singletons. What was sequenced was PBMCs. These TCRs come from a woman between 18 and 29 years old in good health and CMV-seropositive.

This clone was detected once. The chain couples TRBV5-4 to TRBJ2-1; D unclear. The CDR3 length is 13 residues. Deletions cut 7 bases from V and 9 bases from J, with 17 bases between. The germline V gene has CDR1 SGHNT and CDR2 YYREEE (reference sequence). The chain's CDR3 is CASRSSPNGEQFF. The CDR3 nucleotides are TGTGCCAGCCGCTCCTCTCCTAATGGTGAGCAGTTCTTC.

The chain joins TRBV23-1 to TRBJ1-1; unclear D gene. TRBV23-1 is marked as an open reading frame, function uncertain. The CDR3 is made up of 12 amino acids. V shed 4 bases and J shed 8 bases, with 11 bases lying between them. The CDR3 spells CASSPGVAEAFF. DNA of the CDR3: TGCGCCAGCAGTCCCGGGGTCGCGGAAGCTTTCTTT.

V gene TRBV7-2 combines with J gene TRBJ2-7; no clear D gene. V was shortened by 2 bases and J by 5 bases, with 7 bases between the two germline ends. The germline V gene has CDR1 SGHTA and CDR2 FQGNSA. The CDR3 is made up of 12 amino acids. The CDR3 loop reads CASSLTTNEQYF. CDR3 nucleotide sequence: TGTGCCAGCAGCTTAACAACAAACGAGCAGTACTTC.

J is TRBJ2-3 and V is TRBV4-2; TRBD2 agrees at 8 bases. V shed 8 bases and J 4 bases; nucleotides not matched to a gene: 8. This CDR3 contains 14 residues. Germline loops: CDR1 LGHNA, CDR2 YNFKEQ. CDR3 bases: TGTGCCAGCCGGGCGGGGGGCGCCGCAGATACGCAGTATTTT. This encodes CASRAGGAADTQYF.

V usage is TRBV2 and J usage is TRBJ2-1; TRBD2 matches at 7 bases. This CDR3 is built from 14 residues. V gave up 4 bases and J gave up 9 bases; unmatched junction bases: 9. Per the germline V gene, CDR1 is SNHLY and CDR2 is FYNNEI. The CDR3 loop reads CASSGLATGGEQFF. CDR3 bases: TGTGCCAGCAGTGGGTTAGCCACGGGAGGTGAGCAGTTCTTC.

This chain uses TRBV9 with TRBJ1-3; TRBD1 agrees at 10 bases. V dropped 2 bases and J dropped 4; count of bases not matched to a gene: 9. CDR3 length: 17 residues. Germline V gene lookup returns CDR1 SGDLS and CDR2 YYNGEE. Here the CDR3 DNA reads TGTGCCAGCAGCGTCCGGGACAGGGGAATTTTCGGAAACACCATATATTTT. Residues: CASSVRDRGIFGNTIYF.

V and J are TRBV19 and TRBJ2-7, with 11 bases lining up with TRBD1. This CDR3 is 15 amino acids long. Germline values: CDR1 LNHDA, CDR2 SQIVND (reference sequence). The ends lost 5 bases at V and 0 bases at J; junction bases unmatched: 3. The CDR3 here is CASSPGTGGSYEQYF. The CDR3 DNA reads TGTGCCAGTAGTCCCGGGACAGGGGGCTCCTACGAGCAGTACTTC. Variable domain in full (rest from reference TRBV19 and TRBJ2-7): DGGITQSPKYLFRKEGQNVTLSCEQNLNHDAMYWYRQDPGQGLRLIYYSQIVNDFQKGDIAEGYSVSREKKESFPLTVTSAQKNPTAFYLCASSPGTGGSYEQYFGPGTRLTVT.

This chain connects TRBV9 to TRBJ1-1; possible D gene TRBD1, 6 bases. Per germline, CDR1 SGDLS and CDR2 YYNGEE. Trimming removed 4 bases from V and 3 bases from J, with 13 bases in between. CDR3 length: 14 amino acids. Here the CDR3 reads CASSPDQGYTEAFF. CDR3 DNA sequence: TGTGCCAGCAGCCCTGATCAGGGGTACACTGAAGCTTTCTTT.

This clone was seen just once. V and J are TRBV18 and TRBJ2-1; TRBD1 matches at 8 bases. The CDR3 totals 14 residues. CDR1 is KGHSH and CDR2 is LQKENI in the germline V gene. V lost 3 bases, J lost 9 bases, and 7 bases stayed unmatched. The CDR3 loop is CASSPGDRLGEQFF. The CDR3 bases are TGTGCCAGCTCACCCGGGGACAGGTTAGGTGAGCAGTTCTTC.

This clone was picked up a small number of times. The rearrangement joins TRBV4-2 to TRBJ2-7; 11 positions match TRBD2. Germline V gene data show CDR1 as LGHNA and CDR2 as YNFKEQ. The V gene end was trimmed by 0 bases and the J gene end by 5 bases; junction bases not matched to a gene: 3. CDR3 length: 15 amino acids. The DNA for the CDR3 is TGTGCCAGCAGCCAAGAGGGGGGACTAGCGGACGAGCAGTACTTC. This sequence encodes CASSQEGGLADEQYF.

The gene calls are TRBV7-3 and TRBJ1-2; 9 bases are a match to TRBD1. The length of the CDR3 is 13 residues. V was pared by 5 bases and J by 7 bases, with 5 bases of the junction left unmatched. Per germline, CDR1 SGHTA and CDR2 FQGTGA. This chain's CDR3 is CASSPSTGGGYTF. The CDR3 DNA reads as TGTGCCAGCAGCCCCTCGACAGGGGGTGGCTACACCTTC.

CDR3 DNA: TGTGCCAGCAGCTTACAGGGGTACGAGCAGTTCTTC. It codes for CASSLQGYEQFF. The chain uses TRBV5-4 and TRBJ2-1, with TRBD1 matching over 7 bases. CDR1 is SGHNT and CDR2 is YYREEE in the germline V gene (reference sequence). V lost 2 bases to trimming and J lost 10 bases; unmatched junction nucleotides: 3. This CDR3 contains 12 residues.

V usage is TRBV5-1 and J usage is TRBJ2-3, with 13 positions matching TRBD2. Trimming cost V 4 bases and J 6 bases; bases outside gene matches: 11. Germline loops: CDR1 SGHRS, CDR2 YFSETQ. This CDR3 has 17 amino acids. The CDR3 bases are TGCGCCAGCAGCCCGGGGACTAGCGGGATGGGCGGGGATACGCAGTATTTT. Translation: CASSPGTSGMGGDTQYF.

CDR3 residues: CSVVVRTGYGYTF. CDR3 DNA sequence: TGCAGCGTTGTAGTCCGGACAGGCTATGGCTACACCTTC. The rearrangement joins TRBV29-1 to TRBJ1-2, with 7 positions matching TRBD1. J was trimmed by 4 bases and V by 4 bases; bases with no gene match: 6. Germline V gene sequence: CDR1 SQVTM, CDR2 ANQGSEA. The CDR3 covers 13 residues. Combining the CDR3 with reference TRBV29-1 and TRBJ1-2 gives the whole variable domain SAVISQKPSRDICQRGTSLTIQCQVDSQVTMMFWYRQQPGQSLTLIATANQGSEATYESGFVIDKFPISRPNLTFSTLTVSNMSPEDSSIYLCSVVVRTGYGYTFGSGTRLTVV.

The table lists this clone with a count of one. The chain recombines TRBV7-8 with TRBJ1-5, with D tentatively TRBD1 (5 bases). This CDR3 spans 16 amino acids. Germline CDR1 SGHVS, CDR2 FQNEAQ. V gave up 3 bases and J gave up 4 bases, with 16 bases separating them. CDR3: CASSFAPQGGNQPQHF. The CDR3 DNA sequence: TGTGCCAGCAGCTTCGCACCTCAGGGAGGTAATCAGCCCCAGCATTTT. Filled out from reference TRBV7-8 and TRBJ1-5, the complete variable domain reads GAGVSQSPRYKVAKRGQDVALRCDPISGHVSLFWYQQALGQGPEFLTYFQNEAQLDKSGLPSDRFFAERPEGSVSTLKIQRTQQEDSAVYLCASSFAPQGGNQPQHFGDGTRLSIL.

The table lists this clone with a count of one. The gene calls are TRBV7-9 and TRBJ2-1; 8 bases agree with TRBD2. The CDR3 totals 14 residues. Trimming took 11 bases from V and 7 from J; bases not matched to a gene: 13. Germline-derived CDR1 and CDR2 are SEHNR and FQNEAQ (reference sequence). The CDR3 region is CAANPLAAPNEQFF. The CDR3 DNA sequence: TGTGCCGCCAACCCACTAGCGGCCCCTAATGAGCAGTTCTTC.

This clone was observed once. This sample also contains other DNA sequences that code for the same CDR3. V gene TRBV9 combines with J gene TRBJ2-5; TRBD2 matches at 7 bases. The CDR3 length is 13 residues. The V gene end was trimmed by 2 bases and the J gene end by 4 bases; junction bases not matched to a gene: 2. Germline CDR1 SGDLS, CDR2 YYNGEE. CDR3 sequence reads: CASSVSGGETQYF. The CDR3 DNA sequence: TGTGCCAGCAGCGTTTCGGGGGGAGAGACCCAGTACTTC.

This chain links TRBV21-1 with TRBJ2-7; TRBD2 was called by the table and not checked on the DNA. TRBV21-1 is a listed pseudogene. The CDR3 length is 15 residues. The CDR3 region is CASRYPRLSPRSWYF. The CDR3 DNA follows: TGTGCCAGCAGATATCCCCGACTAAGCCCTCGTTCTTGGTACTTC.

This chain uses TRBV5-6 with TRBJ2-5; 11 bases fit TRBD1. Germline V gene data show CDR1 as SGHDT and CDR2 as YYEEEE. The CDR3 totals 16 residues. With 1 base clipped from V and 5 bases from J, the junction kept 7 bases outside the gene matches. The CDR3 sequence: CASSLSGQGAMETQYF. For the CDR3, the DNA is TGTGCCAGCAGCTTGTCTGGACAGGGGGCGATGGAGACCCAGTACTTC.

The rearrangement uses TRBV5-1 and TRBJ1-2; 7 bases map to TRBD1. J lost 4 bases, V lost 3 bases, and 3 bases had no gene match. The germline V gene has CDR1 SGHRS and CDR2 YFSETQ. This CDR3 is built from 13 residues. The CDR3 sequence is CASSSPGGYGYTF. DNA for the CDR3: TGCGCCAGCAGCTCGCCAGGGGGCTATGGCTACACCTTC.